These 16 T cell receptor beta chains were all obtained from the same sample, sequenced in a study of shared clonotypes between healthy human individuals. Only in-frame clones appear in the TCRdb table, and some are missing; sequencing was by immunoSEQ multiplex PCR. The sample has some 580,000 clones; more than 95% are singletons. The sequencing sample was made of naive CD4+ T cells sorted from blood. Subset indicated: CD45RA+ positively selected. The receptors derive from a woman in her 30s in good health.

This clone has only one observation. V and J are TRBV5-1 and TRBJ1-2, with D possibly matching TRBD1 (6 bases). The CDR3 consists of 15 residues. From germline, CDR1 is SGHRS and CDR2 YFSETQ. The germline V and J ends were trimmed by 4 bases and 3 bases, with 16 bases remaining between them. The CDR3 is CASSGTGYGDYGYTF. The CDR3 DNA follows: TGCGCCAGCAGCGGCACAGGGTACGGGGACTATGGCTACACCTTC.

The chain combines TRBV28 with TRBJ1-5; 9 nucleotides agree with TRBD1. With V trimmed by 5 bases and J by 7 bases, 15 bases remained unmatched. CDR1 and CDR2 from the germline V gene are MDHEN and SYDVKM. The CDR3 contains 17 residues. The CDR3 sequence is CASSPRNYRGRSQPQHF. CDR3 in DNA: TGTGCCAGCAGTCCGCGAAACTACAGGGGGCGCTCACAGCCCCAGCATTTT.

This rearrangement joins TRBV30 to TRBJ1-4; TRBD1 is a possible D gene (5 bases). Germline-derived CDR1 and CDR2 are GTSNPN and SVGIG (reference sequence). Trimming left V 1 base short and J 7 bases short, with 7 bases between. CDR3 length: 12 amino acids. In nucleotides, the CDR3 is TGTGCCTGGAGTGGGGGGTCTGAAAAACTGTTTTTT. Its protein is CAWSGGSEKLFF. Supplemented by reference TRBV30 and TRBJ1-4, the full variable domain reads SQTIHQWPATLVQPVGSPLSLECTVEGTSNPNLYWYRQAAGRGLQLLFYSVGIGQISSEVPQNLSASRPQDRQFILSSKKLLLSDSGFYLCAWSGGSEKLFFGSGTQLSVL.

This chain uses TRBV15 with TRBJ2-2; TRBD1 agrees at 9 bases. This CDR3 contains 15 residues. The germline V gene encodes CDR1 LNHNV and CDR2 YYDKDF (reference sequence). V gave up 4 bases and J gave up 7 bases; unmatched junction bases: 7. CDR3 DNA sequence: TGTGCCACCAGCAAAACAGGGGGCTATAGCGGGGAGCTGTTTTTT. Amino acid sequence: CATSKTGGYSGELFF.

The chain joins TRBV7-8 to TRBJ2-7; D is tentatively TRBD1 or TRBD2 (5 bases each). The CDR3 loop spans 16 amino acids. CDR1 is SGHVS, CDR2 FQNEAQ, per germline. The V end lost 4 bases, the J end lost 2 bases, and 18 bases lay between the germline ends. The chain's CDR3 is CASSSSQYRTTYEQYF. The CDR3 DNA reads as TGTGCCAGCAGCTCTAGCCAGTACAGGACCACCTACGAGCAGTACTTC.

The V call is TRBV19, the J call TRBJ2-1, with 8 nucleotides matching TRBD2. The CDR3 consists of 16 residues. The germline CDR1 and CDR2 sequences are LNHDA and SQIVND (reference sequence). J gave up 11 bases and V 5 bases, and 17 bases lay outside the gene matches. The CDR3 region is CASSSPRGREGAKQFF. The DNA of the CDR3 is TGTGCCAGTAGTTCCCCGAGGGGACGGGAGGGTGCTAAGCAGTTCTTC.

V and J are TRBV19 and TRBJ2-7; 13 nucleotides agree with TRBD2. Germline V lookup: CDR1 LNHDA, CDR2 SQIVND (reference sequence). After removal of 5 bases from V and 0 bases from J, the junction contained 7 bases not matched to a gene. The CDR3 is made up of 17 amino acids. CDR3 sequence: CASSVGLAGVSSYEQYF. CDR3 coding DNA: TGTGCCAGTAGTGTCGGACTAGCGGGAGTAAGCTCCTACGAGCAGTACTTC.

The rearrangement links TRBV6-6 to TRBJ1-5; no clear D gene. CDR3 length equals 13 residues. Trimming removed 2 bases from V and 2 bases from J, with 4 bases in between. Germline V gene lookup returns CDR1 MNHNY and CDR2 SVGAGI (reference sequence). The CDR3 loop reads CASSYRGNQPQHF. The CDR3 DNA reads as TGTGCCAGCAGTTACAGGGGCAATCAGCCCCAGCATTTT.

CDR3 nucleotide sequence: TGTGCCAGCGCGGGACTTGGGGGAGGTCAGCCCCAGCATTTT. Translated, it gives CASAGLGGGQPQHF. The chain combines TRBV28 with TRBJ1-5; D might be TRBD1 (5 bases). The germline V gene has CDR1 MDHEN and CDR2 SYDVKM. The CDR3 length is 14 residues. V lost 8 bases and J 6 bases, leaving 17 bases between the germline ends. Complete variable domain (other parts from reference TRBV28 and TRBJ1-5): DVKVTQSSRYLVKRTGEKVFLECVQDMDHENMFWYRQDPGLGLRLIYFSYDVKMKEKGDIPEGYSVSREKKERFSLILESASTNQTSMYLCASAGLGGGQPQHFGDGTRLSIL.

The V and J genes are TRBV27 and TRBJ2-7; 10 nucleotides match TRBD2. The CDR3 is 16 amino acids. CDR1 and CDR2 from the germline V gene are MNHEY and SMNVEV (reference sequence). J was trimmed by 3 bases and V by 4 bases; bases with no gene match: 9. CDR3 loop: CASSSLTSGYFYEQYF. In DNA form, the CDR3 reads TGTGCCAGCAGTTCCCTGACTAGCGGGTACTTCTACGAGCAGTACTTC.

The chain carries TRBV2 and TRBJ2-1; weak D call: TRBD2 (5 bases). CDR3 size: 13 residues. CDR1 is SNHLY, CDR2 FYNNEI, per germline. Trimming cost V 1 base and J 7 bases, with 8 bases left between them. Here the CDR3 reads CASSEETTNEQFF. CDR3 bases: TGTGCCAGCAGTGAAGAGACTACGAATGAGCAGTTCTTC. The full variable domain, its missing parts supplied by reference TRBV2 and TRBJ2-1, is EPEVTQTPSHQVTQMGQEVILRCVPISNHLYFYWYRQILGQKVEFLVSFYNNEISEKSEIFDDQFSVERPDGSNFTLKIRSTKLEDSAMYFCASSEETTNEQFFGPGTRLTVL.

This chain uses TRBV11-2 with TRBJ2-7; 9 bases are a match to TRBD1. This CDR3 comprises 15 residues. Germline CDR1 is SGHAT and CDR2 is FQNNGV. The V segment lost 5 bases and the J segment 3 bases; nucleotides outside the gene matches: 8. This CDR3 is CASSGSGQGNYEQYF. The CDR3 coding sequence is TGTGCCAGCAGCGGATCGGGACAGGGAAACTACGAGCAGTACTTC.

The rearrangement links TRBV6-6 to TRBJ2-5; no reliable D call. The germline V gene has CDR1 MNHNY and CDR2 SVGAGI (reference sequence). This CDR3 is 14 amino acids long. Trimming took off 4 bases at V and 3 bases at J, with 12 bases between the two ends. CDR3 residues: CASSSILREETQYF. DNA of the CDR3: TGTGCCAGCAGTTCCATTTTGCGAGAAGAGACCCAGTACTTC.

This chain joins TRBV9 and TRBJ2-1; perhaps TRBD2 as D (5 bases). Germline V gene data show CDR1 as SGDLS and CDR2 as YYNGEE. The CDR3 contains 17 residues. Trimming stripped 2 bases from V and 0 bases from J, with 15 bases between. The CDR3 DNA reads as TGTGCCAGCAGCGTGACCGGACGGGGAAGCTCCTACAATGAGCAGTTCTTC. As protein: CASSVTGRGSSYNEQFF.

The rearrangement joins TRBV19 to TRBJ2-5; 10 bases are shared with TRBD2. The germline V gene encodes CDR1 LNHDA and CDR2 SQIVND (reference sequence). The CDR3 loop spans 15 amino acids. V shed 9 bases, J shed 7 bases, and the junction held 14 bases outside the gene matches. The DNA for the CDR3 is TGTGCCAGCAACGTAGCGGGAGGCCCTCCGGGGACCCAGTACTTC. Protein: CASNVAGGPPGTQYF.

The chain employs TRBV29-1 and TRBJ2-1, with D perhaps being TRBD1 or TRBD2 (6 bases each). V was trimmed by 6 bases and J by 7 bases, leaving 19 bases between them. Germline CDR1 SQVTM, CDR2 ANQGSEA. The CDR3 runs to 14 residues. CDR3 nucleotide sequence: TGCAGCGTCATGAACGGGGGCGCGGGGAATGAGCAGTTCTTC. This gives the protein CSVMNGGAGNEQFF.